This record concerns one T cell receptor (beta chain) sequence. Its antigen remains unidentified. J was trimmed by 6 bases and V by 6 bases; bases with no gene match: 3. This CDR3 spans 12 amino acids. Unique molecular identifiers were present in the TCR beta cDNA libraries. A single record per CDR3 protein comes from TCRdb applying MiXCR to the PCR reads. Of fewer than 850,000 distinct CDR3 sequences in the sample, around 45% are singletons; the top ten hold roughly 4.5%. This sample was taken from a study of post-analysis software for immune sequencing data. Overall study context: Multiple sclerosis in the patients followed relapsing-remitting, secondary progressive and progressive-relapsing courses. Study results and limitations: Compared with controls, patients had more of 4 to 6 TRBV segments, including TRBV5-6, TRBV5-1 and TRBV20-1. There was significantly lower normalized Chao1 diversity in multiple sclerosis patients than in controls. Strong co-clustering by F measure was evident for samples that had been prepared in the same batch.

The rearrangement uses TRBV12-3 or TRBV12-4 and TRBJ1-1, with 8 bases that match TRBD1. The sequencing input was blood. This receptor was identified in a girl aged 5-17 years with multiple sclerosis. This CDR3 is CASRTGASEAFF. The CDR3 nucleotides are TGTGCCAGCAGGACAGGGGCGTCTGAAGCTTTCTTT.